Shown below are 10 T cell receptor beta chains from a single sample sequenced in a study of T cells in Graves' hyperthyroidism and ophthalmopathy. Researchers amplified the TCR beta CDR3 regions from RNA transcripts. First-round RT-PCR of the TCR CDR3 relied on the HTBI primer set. Each CDR3 protein gets one entry after TCRdb re-called the multiplex PCR reads with MiXCR. The table includes roughly 500,000 distinct CDR3 sequences, about 46% detected once. Input material: peripheral blood or thyroid tissue (not recorded which). The source is an adult woman with Graves' disease, either hyperthyroidism or ophthalmopathy (not recorded which).

Many counts were recorded for this clonotype. CDR3 DNA: TGTGCCAGCAGTCCCCGAGGGTGGAATCAGCCCCAGCATTTT. It translates to CASSPRGWNQPQHF. The J gene is TRBJ1-5, the V gene TRBV27; D unclear. From germline, CDR1 is MNHEY and CDR2 SMNVEV (reference sequence). This CDR3 has 14 amino acids. Trimming removed 5 bases at V and 4 bases at J, with 12 bases between.

The rearrangement uses TRBV10-1 and TRBJ1-6, with D unclear. V lost 2 bases and J 9 bases, leaving 8 bases between the germline ends. Per germline, CDR1 WNHNN and CDR2 SYGVQD (reference sequence). This CDR3 contains 13 residues. In DNA form, the CDR3 reads TGCGCCAGCAGTGAGGGACGGAGTTCACCCCTCCACTTT. Its translation is CASSEGRSSPLHF.

V is TRBV15 and J is TRBJ1-3; D unresolved. Looked up from germline, CDR1 is LNHNV and CDR2 is YYDKDF (reference sequence). V gave up 5 bases and J gave up 0 bases, with 8 bases separating them. The length of the CDR3 is 14 residues. CDR3 DNA sequence: TGTGCCACCAGCGACCAGAGCTCTGGAAACACCATATATTTT. It yields the protein CATSDQSSGNTIYF.

This rearrangement joins TRBV9 to TRBJ1-1; D call uncertain. Germline assignment: CDR1 SGDLS and CDR2 YYNGEE. The CDR3 consists of 15 residues. Trimming pared 0 bases from V and 0 bases from J, leaving 9 bases between. In DNA, the CDR3 is TGTGCCAGCAGCGTAGCTTACAACATGAACACTGAAGCTTTCTTT. Translation: CASSVAYNMNTEAFF.

This clonotype was detected many times. The chain links TRBV7-2 to TRBJ1-5, with 11 bases fitting TRBD1. This CDR3 comprises 18 residues. The ends lost 1 base at V and 9 bases at J; junction bases unmatched: 14. CDR1 and CDR2 from the germline V gene are SGHTA and FQGNSA. The CDR3 DNA follows: TGTGCCAGCAGCTTAGATAATCCGGGACAGGGGGGGGAATTGCCCCAGCATTTT. Its protein product is CASSLDNPGQGGELPQHF.

This clonotype was observed many times. The chain combines TRBV20-1 with TRBJ1-3; 7 bases match TRBD1. The trim removed 4 bases at V and 7 bases at J, leaving 13 bases unmatched. The CDR3 is 15 residues long. Germline-derived CDR1 and CDR2 are DFQATT and SNEGSKA (reference sequence). The CDR3 sequence: CSATQTGIFRNTIYF. The CDR3 DNA sequence: TGCAGTGCTACACAGACAGGGATCTTTCGTAACACCATATATTTT.

The chain carries TRBV7-8 and TRBJ1-2, with D uncertain. The V end lost 4 bases, the J end lost 2 bases, and 8 bases lay between the germline ends. Germline V gene lookup returns CDR1 SGHVS and CDR2 FQNEAQ. The CDR3 loop spans 13 amino acids. Here the CDR3 reads CASSSQENYGYTF. Here the CDR3 DNA reads TGTGCCAGCAGCTCGCAAGAGAACTATGGCTACACCTTC. The full variable domain, its missing parts supplied by reference TRBV7-8 and TRBJ1-2, is GAGVSQSPRYKVAKRGQDVALRCDPISGHVSLFWYQQALGQGPEFLTYFQNEAQLDKSGLPSDRFFAERPEGSVSTLKIQRTQQEDSAVYLCASSSQENYGYTFGSGTRLTVV.

CDR3 nucleotide sequence: TGTGCCAGCAGCCCCTGGCAGGGGGCGCGAGCTTTCTTT. Translation: CASSPWQGARAFF. The V gene is TRBV7-2, the J gene TRBJ1-1; 8 positions match TRBD1. The length of the CDR3 is 13 residues. Germline lookup yields CDR1 SGHTA and CDR2 FQGNSA. With V trimmed by 5 bases and J by 10 bases, 9 bases remained unmatched. The full variable domain, rest sourced from reference TRBV7-2 and TRBJ1-1, is GAGVSQSPSNKVTEKGKDVELRCDPISGHTALYWYRQSLGQGLEFLIYFQGNSAPDKSGLPSDRFSAERTGGSVSTLTIQRTQQEDSAVYLCASSPWQGARAFFGQGTRLTVV.

This sequence joins TRBV24-1 and TRBJ1-1; no clear D gene. The V end was cut by 6 bases, the J end by 7 bases, with 20 bases between. This CDR3 comprises 15 residues. Germline values: CDR1 KGHDR, CDR2 SFDVKD. The CDR3 nucleotides read TGTGCCACCAGTTCCCCTTCCGGGGTAGCCAATGAAGCTTTCTTT. Protein: CATSSPSGVANEAFF.

This clonotype has a count of ten or more. The gene calls are TRBV12-3 or TRBV12-4 and TRBJ1-1; possible D gene TRBD1, 5 bases. Trimming cost V 10 bases and J 3 bases, with 15 bases left between them. The CDR3 sequence is 13 residues long. In DNA, the CDR3 is TGTGCCACCCGGGGGGGAGGGTACACTGAAGCTTTCTTT. This sequence encodes CATRGGGYTEAFF.